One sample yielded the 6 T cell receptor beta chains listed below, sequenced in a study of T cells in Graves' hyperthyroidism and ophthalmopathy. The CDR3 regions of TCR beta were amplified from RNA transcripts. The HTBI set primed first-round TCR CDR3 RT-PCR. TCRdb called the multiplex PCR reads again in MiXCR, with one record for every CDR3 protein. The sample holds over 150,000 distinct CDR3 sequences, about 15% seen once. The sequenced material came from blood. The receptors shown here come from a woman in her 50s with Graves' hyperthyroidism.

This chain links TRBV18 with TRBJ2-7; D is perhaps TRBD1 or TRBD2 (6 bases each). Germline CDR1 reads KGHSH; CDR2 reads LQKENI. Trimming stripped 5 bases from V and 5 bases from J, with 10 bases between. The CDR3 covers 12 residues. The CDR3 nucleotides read TGTGCCAGCTCAGACAGGAGGGACGAGCAGTACTTC. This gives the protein CASSDRRDEQYF.

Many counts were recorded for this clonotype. DNA of the CDR3: TGTGCCAGCAGTGAAGCCAGGTATAGCAATCAGCCCCAGCATTTT. This gives the protein CASSEARYSNQPQHF. This rearrangement joins TRBV6-1 to TRBJ1-5; D is unresolved. The CDR3 sequence is 15 residues long. V lost 0 bases, J lost 0 bases, and 6 bases lay in between. Germline CDR1 MNHNS, CDR2 SASEGT.

CDR3 amino acids: CASRPPDRGMNTEAFF. The CDR3 bases are TGTGCCAGCAGACCCCCGGACAGGGGGATGAACACTGAAGCTTTCTTT. The rearrangement uses TRBV6-2 or TRBV6-3 and TRBJ1-1, with 10 positions matching TRBD1. CDR1 MNHEY and CDR2 SVGEGT come from the germline V gene. Trimming took 6 bases from V and 0 from J; bases not matched to a gene: 7. The CDR3 runs 16 residues.

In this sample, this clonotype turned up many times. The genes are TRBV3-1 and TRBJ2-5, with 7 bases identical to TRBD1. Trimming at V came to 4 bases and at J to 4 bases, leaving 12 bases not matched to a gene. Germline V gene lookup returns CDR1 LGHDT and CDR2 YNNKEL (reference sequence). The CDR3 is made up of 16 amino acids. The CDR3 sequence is CASSPLPGQPGETQYF. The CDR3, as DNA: TGTGCCAGCAGCCCTTTACCGGGACAGCCGGGAGAGACCCAGTACTTC.

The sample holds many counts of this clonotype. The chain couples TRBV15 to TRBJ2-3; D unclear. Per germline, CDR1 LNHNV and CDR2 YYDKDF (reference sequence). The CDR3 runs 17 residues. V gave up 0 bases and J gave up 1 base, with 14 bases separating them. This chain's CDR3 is CATSRDKEGYGTDTQYF. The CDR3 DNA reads TGTGCCACCAGCAGAGATAAGGAAGGGTACGGCACAGATACGCAGTATTTT. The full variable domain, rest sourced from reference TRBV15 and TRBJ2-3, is DAMVIQNPRYQVTQFGKPVTLSCSQTLNHNVMYWYQQKSSQAPKLLFHYYDKDFNNEADTPDNFQSRRPNTSFCFLDIRSPGLGDTAMYLCATSRDKEGYGTDTQYFGPGTRLTVL.

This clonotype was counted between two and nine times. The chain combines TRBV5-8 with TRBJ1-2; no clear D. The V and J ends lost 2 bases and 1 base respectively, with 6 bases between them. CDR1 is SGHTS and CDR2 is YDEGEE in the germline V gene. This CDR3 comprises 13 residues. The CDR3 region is CASSFDNNYGYTF. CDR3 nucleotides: TGTGCCAGCAGCTTCGACAATAACTATGGCTACACCTTC.